This note documents a single TCR beta chain sequence. Antigen unknown. Use of 60 Vbeta and 13 Jbeta primers characterized the PCR. Per the authors' pipeline: In a later analysis, some 80 million unique TCR beta chains included roughly 11 million shared by two or more donors. TCRdb's table, derived via immunoSEQ multiplex PCR, lists solely in-frame clones and lacks some. The V and J calls and clone size were taken over from that table, and D and trimming were inferred from the DNA. The data contain under 150,000 clones, roughly 80% of them singletons. These donors, healthy bone marrow donors, were studied. This entry is derived from a study of cytomegalovirus exposure and HLA in healthy donors. General study points: With further analysis later on, most CMV-associated TCR beta chains appeared HLA-restricted. In vitro, three CMV-associated chains proved specific for CMV antigens.

Specimen: PBMCs. The receptor was isolated from a man aged 30 to 39 in good health and CMV-seronegative.

CDR3 bases: TGTGCCAGCAGTCGAGGACAGGCCCACGAGCAGTACTTC. Translation gives CASSRGQAHEQYF. The V and J genes are TRBV28 and TRBJ2-7; 7 nucleotides align to TRBD1. The CDR3 loop spans 13 amino acids. The J segment lost 5 bases and the V segment lost 5 bases, leaving 6 bases of the junction unmatched. Germline CDR1 and CDR2: MDHEN and SYDVKM. Based on the CDR3 plus reference TRBV28 and TRBJ2-7, the full variable domain is DVKVTQSSRYLVKRTGEKVFLECVQDMDHENMFWYRQDPGLGLRLIYFSYDVKMKEKGDIPEGYSVSREKKERFSLILESASTNQTSMYLCASSRGQAHEQYFGPGTRLTVT.